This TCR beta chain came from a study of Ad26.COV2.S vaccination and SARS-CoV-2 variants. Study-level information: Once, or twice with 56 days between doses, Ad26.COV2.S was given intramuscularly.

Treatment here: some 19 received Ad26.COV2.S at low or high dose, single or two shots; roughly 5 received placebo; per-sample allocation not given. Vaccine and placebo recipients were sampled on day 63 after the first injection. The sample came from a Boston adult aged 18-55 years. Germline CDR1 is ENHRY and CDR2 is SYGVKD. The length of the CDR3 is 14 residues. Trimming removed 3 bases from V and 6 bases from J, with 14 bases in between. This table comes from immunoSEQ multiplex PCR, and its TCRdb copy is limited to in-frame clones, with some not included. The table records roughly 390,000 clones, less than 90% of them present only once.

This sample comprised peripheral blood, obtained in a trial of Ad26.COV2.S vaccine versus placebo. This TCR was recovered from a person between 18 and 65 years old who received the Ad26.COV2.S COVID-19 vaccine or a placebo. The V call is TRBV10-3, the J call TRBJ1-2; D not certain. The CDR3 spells CAISDGRRGHGYTF. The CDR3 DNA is TGTGCCATCAGTGATGGACGTCGAGGGCATGGCTACACCTTC.